This passage covers 25 T cell receptor beta chains from one sample sequenced in a study of cytomegalovirus exposure and HLA in healthy donors. PCR used 60 Vbeta primers and 13 Jbeta primers. Method: immunoSEQ multiplex PCR; TCRdb's copy keeps in-frame clones and lacks some. Altogether 76,000 or so clones are present, 70% to 85% being singletons, with the ten largest covering more than 2%. Sequenced sample: PBMCs. The receptors derive from a man younger than 40 in good health and CMV-seronegative.

V and J are TRBV27 and TRBJ2-1; 9 bases are shared with TRBD2. Per germline, CDR1 MNHEY and CDR2 SMNVEV (reference sequence). V trimming: 3 bases; J trimming: 4 bases; junction bases outside the gene matches: 7. The CDR3 totals 16 residues. The CDR3 protein is CASSLIGAGGYNEQFF. The CDR3 DNA follows: TGTGCCAGCAGTTTGATTGGGGCGGGAGGGTACAATGAGCAGTTCTTC.

This rearrangement joins TRBV7-9 to TRBJ2-5; D unresolved. Germline V lookup: CDR1 SEHNR, CDR2 FQNEAQ (reference sequence). Deletions cut 2 bases from V and 5 bases from J, with 9 bases between. The CDR3 has 13 residues. The CDR3 reads CASSLPQTETQYF. CDR3 in DNA: TGTGCCAGCAGCTTACCACAAACGGAGACCCAGTACTTC.

V and J are TRBV5-1 and TRBJ1-3, with D unclear. Germline V gene data show CDR1 as SGHRS and CDR2 as YFSETQ. The CDR3 totals 18 residues. V shed 5 bases and J shed 0 bases, with 21 bases lying between them. The CDR3 loop reads CASSVGPLDWASGNTIYF. As DNA, the CDR3 is TGCGCCAGCAGTGTGGGCCCCCTGGATTGGGCCTCTGGAAACACCATATATTTT.

This rearrangement joins TRBV20-1 to TRBJ2-3, with 9 bases identical to TRBD2. Germline assignment: CDR1 DFQATT and CDR2 SNEGSKA (reference sequence). With 4 bases clipped from V and 8 bases from J, the junction kept 1 base outside the gene matches. The CDR3 is 11 residues long. Here the CDR3 reads CSAISGSTQYF. CDR3 DNA: TGCAGTGCTATTAGCGGGAGTACGCAGTATTTT.

The rearrangement links TRBV7-9 to TRBJ2-5; D not resolved. The CDR3 extends over 13 amino acids. The germline V gene has CDR1 SEHNR and CDR2 FQNEAQ (reference sequence). The germline V and J ends were trimmed by 0 bases and 6 bases, with 8 bases remaining between them. CDR3 sequence (DNA): TGTGCCAGCAGCTTAGCTAGCCCCCAGACCCAGTACTTC. Translating gives CASSLASPQTQYF.

This sequence joins TRBV28 and TRBJ1-2, with a tentative D call TRBD1 (5 bases). V lost 8 bases and J lost 10, with 8 bases in between. Germline V gene data show CDR1 as MDHEN and CDR2 as SYDVKM. The CDR3 covers 9 residues. CDR3 loop: CASGAPYTF. CDR3 sequence (DNA): TGTGCCAGCGGGGCTCCCTACACCTTC.

The chain joins TRBV9 to TRBJ1-1, with a possible D match to TRBD1 (6 bases). The length of the CDR3 is 13 residues. The germline CDR1 and CDR2 sequences are SGDLS and YYNGEE. V was clipped by 2 bases and J by 5 bases, with 10 bases between them. CDR3 amino acids: CASSVRGGTEAFF. The CDR3 nucleotides read TGTGCCAGCAGCGTCAGGGGAGGGACTGAAGCTTTCTTT.

V and J are TRBV7-2 and TRBJ1-1, with no clear D. The germline gives CDR1 SGHTA, CDR2 FQGNSA. The length of the CDR3 is 15 residues. V dropped 5 bases and J dropped 0 bases, with 13 bases sitting between them. The CDR3 DNA sequence: TGTGCCAGCAGCCCACGTTGGCACCTGAACACTGAAGCTTTCTTT. Protein product: CASSPRWHLNTEAFF.

The chain has TRBV18 and TRBJ1-2, with 9 nucleotides matching TRBD1. Trimming removed 2 bases from V and 7 bases from J; junction bases left unmatched: 5. The CDR3 length is 14 residues. Germline V CDR1 and CDR2: KGHSH, LQKENI. The CDR3 sequence: CASSPRGQGGGYTF. DNA for the CDR3: TGTGCCAGCTCACCAAGGGGACAGGGCGGTGGCTACACCTTC.

To note about this clone: One end of the junction varies from germline; a read error may be responsible. This chain joins TRBV7-9 and TRBJ2-7; a weak D match, TRBD1 (5 bases). Germline CDR1 reads SEHNR; CDR2 reads FQNEAQ (reference sequence). CDR3 size: 14 residues. The CDR3 is CSSSQGMGWDEQYF. The CDR3 DNA follows: TGTTCCAGCAGCCAGGGTATGGGATGGGACGAGCAGTACTTC.

The table lists this clone with a few counts. The chain combines TRBV11-2 with TRBJ2-5; perhaps TRBD1 as D (5 bases). V was clipped by 6 bases and J by 5 bases, with 16 bases between them. This CDR3 has 14 amino acids. The germline V gene has CDR1 SGHAT and CDR2 FQNNGV. The DNA of the CDR3 is TGTGCCAGCAGTAGGGGCCGGTCGTGGGAGACCCAGTACTTC. This encodes CASSRGRSWETQYF.

The chain employs TRBV5-1 and TRBJ2-5; D unclear. The J call may not be correct, given that the DNA end is closer to TRBJ2-7. This CDR3 region has 12 residues. Germline loops: CDR1 SGHRS, CDR2 YFSETQ. CDR3 protein: CASSLVWFEQYF. The CDR3 DNA sequence: TGCGCCAGCAGCTTGGTGTGGTTCGAGCAGTACTTC.

This CDR3 reads CASSQAGLNYEQYF. CDR3 nucleotides: TGCGCCAGCAGCCAAGCTGGCCTTAACTACGAGCAGTACTTC. V gene TRBV4-1 combines with J gene TRBJ2-7, with D unresolved. V lost 1 base and J lost 3, with 10 bases in between. The CDR3 runs to 14 residues. CDR1 is MGHRA and CDR2 is YSYEKL in the germline V gene.

The rearrangement uses TRBV29-1 and TRBJ1-4, with D possibly being TRBD1 (5 bases). The CDR3 consists of 13 residues. The V gene's germline CDR1 is SQVTM and CDR2 ANQGSEA. V lost 4 bases to trimming and J lost 5 bases, with 11 bases between them. CDR3 residues: CSVARAPNEKLFF. The CDR3 region has the DNA TGCAGCGTTGCCAGGGCTCCCAATGAAAAACTGTTTTTT.

J is TRBJ1-1 and V is TRBV4-2; the D is unclear. CDR1 is LGHNA, CDR2 YNFKEQ, per germline. This CDR3 is built from 14 residues. V was trimmed by 2 bases and J by 0 bases, leaving 7 bases between them. CDR3 in DNA: TGTGCCAGCAGCCAACGAGGCATGAACACTGAAGCTTTCTTT. Encoded protein: CASSQRGMNTEAFF.

The rearrangement joins TRBV2 to TRBJ1-2, with 10 bases matching TRBD1. The ends lost 1 base at V and 4 bases at J; junction bases unmatched: 3. Germline V CDR1 and CDR2: SNHLY, FYNNEI. The CDR3 consists of 15 residues. CDR3 bases: TGTGCCAGCAGTGAAGAGGGACAGGGGACCTATGGCTACACCTTC. Encoded protein: CASSEEGQGTYGYTF.

This sequence joins TRBV6-5 and TRBJ2-7; 7 positions match TRBD1. This CDR3 has 14 amino acids. Trimming at V came to 0 bases and at J to 5 bases, leaving 4 bases not matched to a gene. Germline CDR1 and CDR2: MNHEY and SVGAGI. Here the CDR3 DNA reads TGTGCCAGCAGTTACTCGTTAGGGGGCAACGAGCAGTACTTC. Residues: CASSYSLGGNEQYF.

The V call is TRBV27, the J call TRBJ2-7; possible D gene TRBD2, 6 bases. The CDR3 has 13 amino acids. Germline V lookup: CDR1 MNHEY, CDR2 SMNVEV (reference sequence). V gave up 5 bases and J gave up 5 bases, with 13 bases separating them. CDR3 nucleotide sequence: TGTGCCAGCAGTCCCTGGAGGGGCGACGAGCAGTACTTC. Its protein is CASSPWRGDEQYF.

V gene TRBV7-2 combines with J gene TRBJ2-7; 7 bases line up with TRBD1. The germline V gene has CDR1 SGHTA and CDR2 FQGNSA. The ends lost 5 bases at V and 3 bases at J; junction bases unmatched: 1. This CDR3 comprises 12 residues. CDR3 region: CASSRQGYEQYF. CDR3 coding DNA: TGTGCCAGCAGCCGACAGGGCTACGAGCAGTACTTC.

This chain connects TRBV14 to TRBJ1-2; D gene unclear. Germline loops: CDR1 SGHDN, CDR2 FVKESK. V gave up 3 bases and J gave up 6 bases, with 11 bases separating them. The CDR3 loop spans 13 amino acids. CDR3: CASSQGMEDGYTF. CDR3 coding DNA: TGTGCCAGCAGCCAGGGAATGGAGGATGGCTACACCTTC.

The rearrangement joins TRBV18 to TRBJ2-5; 9 bases are a match to TRBD1. This CDR3 contains 14 residues. V shed 4 bases and J 4 bases; nucleotides not matched to a gene: 4. CDR1 is KGHSH and CDR2 is LQKENI in the germline V gene. The CDR3 DNA is TGTGCCAGCTCACTACAGGGGGCTCGAGAGACCCAGTACTTC. This gives the protein CASSLQGARETQYF.

This clone has a handful of counts. The chain joins TRBV4-3 to TRBJ2-7; 7 bases map to TRBD2. Germline CDR1 is LGHNA and CDR2 is YSLEER. This CDR3 is 15 amino acids long. The V segment lost 1 base and the J segment 2 bases; nucleotides outside the gene matches: 5. The CDR3 DNA follows: TGCGCCAGCAGCCAAGGGCTAGCGGAGGCCTACGAGCAGTACTTC. It encodes CASSQGLAEAYEQYF.

J is TRBJ1-2 and V is TRBV29-1, with D unresolved. The germline V and J ends were trimmed by 0 bases and 4 bases, with 6 bases remaining between them. Germline V gene data show CDR1 as SQVTM and CDR2 as ANQGSEA. The CDR3 is made up of 12 amino acids. Written as DNA, the CDR3 is TGCAGCGTTGAAGAGCAGGCCTATGGCTACACCTTC. Translation gives CSVEEQAYGYTF.

In its sample, this clone was seen a few times. The chain is built from TRBV19 and TRBJ1-1; TRBD1 agrees at 7 bases. Germline CDR1 is LNHDA and CDR2 is SQIVND (reference sequence). Trimming at V came to 4 bases and at J to 1 base, leaving 3 bases not matched to a gene. The CDR3 runs 14 residues. The DNA of the CDR3 is TGTGCCAGTAGTACCCGGACAGGGAACACTGAAGCTTTCTTT. Protein: CASSTRTGNTEAFF. The entire variable domain, with the rest obtained from reference TRBV19 and TRBJ1-1, is as follows: DGGITQSPKYLFRKEGQNVTLSCEQNLNHDAMYWYRQDPGQGLRLIYYSQIVNDFQKGDIAEGYSVSREKKESFPLTVTSAQKNPTAFYLCASSTRTGNTEAFFGQGTRLTVV.

V usage is TRBV11-2 and J usage is TRBJ1-1; unclear D gene. Germline loops: CDR1 SGHAT, CDR2 FQNNGV. Trimming removed 5 bases from V and 1 base from J, with 8 bases in between. The CDR3 spans 13 residues. In DNA form, the CDR3 reads TGTGCCAGCAGCCAACAGAAGAACACTGAAGCTTTCTTT. Translating gives CASSQQKNTEAFF.